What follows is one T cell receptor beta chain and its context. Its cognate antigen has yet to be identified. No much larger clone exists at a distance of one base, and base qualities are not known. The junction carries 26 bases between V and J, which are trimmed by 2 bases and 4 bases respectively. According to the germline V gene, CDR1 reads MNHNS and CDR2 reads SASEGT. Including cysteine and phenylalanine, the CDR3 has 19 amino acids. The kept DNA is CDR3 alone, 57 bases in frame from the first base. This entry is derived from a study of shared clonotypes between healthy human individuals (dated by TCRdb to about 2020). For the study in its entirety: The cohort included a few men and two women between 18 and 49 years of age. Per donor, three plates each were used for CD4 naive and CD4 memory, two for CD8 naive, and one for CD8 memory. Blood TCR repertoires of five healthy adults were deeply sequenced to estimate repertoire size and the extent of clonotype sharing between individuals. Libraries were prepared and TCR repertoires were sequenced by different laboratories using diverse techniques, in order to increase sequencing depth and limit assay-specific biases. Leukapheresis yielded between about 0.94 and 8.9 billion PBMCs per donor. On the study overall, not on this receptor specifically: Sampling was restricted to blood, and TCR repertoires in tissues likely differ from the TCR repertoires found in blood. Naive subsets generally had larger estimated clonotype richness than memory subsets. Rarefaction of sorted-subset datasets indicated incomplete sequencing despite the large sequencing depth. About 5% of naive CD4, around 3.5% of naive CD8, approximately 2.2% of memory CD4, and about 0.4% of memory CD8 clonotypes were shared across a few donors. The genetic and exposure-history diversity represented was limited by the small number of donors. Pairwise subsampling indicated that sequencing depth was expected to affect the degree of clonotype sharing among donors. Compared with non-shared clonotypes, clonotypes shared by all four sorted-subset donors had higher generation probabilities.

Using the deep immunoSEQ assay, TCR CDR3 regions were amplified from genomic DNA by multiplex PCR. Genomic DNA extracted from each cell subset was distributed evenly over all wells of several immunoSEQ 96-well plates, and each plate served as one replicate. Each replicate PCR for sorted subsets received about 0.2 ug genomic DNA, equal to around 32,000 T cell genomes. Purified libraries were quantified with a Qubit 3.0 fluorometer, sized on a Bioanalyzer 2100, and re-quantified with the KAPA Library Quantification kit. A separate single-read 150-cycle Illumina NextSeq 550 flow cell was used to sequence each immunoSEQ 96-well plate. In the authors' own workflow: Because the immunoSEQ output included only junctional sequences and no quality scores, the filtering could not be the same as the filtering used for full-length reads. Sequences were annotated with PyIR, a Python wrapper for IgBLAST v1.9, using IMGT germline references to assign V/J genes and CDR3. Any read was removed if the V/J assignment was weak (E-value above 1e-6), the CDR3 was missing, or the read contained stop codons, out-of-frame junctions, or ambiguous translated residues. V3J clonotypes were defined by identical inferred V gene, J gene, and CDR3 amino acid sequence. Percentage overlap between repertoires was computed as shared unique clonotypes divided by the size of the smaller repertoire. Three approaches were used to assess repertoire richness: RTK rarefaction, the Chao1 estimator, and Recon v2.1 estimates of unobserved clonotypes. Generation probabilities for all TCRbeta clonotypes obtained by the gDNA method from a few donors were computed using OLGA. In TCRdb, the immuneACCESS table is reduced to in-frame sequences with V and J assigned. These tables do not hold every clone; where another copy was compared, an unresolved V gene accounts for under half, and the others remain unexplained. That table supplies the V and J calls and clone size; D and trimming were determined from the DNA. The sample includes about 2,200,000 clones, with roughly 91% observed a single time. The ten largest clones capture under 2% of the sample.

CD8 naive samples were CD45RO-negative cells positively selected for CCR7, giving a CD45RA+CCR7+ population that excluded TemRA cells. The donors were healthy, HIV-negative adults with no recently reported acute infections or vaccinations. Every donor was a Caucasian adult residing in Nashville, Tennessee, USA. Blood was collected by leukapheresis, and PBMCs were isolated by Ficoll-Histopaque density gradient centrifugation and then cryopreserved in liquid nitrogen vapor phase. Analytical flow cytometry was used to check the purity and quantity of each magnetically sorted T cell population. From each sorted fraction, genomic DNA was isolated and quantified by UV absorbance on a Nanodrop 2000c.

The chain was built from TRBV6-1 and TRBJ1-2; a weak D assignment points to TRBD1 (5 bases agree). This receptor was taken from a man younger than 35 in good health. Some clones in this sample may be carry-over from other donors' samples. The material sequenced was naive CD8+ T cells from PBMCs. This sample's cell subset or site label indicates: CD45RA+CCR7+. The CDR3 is CASSEPSLRGETPIYGYTF. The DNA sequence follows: TGTGCCAGCAGTGAACCCTCACTACGGGGGGAAACCCCTATCTATGGCTACACCTTC.